This T cell receptor (beta chain) was recorded in a study of blood T cell repertoires in COVID-19 (dated by TCRdb to 2020 to 2022). Some background on the complete study: Samples from collaborators originated in the United States, Italy and Spain and spanned both the acute and convalescent phases of COVID-19. The material from the prospective study consisted of cDNA or gDNA derived from T cells, B-cell-depleted T cells, or PBMCs. The dataset comprised deeply sampled blood TCRbeta repertoires from subjects exposed to, actively infected with, or recovered from COVID-19. The repertoires were released in a freely available public database intended as a resource for research on the immune response to SARS-CoV-2. Samples came from the ongoing ImmuneRACE study (first 160 participants) plus 1,254 subjects from 6 global collaborators. Nearly every sample came with metadata listing a de-identified subject ID, COVID-19 status, age in years and sex. HLA class I and class II types, where available, came from metadata supplied by the sample provider rather than from assay-based typing. Beyond this particular receptor, the publication reports: The quantity of clinical and demographic metadata differed by source and by participant and was supplied without curation.

On this clone: Its antigen is still unknown. The sample holds no much larger clone one base away, and base qualities are not on file.

TCRbeta CDR3 regions were amplified from genomic DNA by means of the immunoSEQ Assay, a bias-controlled multiplex PCR. As for the original processing: The number of nucleated cells in each sample was estimated by amplification of reference gene primers within the assay. To quantify the absolute abundance of each unique TCRbeta CDR3 rearrangement, sequence reads were collapsed and filtered. Productive Simpson clonality was computed per sample as the square root of Simpson's diversity index over productive rearrangements. Drawn from immuneACCESS, this table holds only the in-frame rearrangements with V and J called that TCRdb kept. Clones are partly lost; checked studies trace under half to an unresolved V gene and leave the rest unexplained. That table gives V, J and clone size, and the DNA gave D and trimming. The sample table shows 86,000 or so clones, and roughly 78% are seen once. The leading ten clones occupy around 1.3% of the sample.

V loses 4 bases, J loses 0 bases, and the germline ends lie 12 bases apart. The germline V gene encodes CDR1 LGHDT and CDR2 YNNKEL (reference sequence). The cysteine opens and the phenylalanine closes a CDR3 of 15 amino acids. Only the CDR3 region is kept as DNA, spanning 45 bases read in frame from base 1. Whole blood was collected in K2EDTA tubes by collaborating institutions according to the institutions' own protocols. For TCRbeta analysis, collaborators shipped samples in one of three forms: frozen whole blood, isolated PBMCs, or DNA extracted from either of those sample types. This receptor was obtained from a woman at least 80 years old with acute or convalescent COVID-19. The rearrangement joined TRBV3-1 (or the pseudogene TRBV3-2) to TRBJ1-1; the D gene is perhaps TRBD1, on 6 matching bases. Sequencing was performed on peripheral blood. At the DNA level, the sequence is TGTGCCAGCAGCCGAGGGGGTAATTTGAACACTGAAGCTTTCTTT. Translated, this gives CASSRGGNLNTEAFF.